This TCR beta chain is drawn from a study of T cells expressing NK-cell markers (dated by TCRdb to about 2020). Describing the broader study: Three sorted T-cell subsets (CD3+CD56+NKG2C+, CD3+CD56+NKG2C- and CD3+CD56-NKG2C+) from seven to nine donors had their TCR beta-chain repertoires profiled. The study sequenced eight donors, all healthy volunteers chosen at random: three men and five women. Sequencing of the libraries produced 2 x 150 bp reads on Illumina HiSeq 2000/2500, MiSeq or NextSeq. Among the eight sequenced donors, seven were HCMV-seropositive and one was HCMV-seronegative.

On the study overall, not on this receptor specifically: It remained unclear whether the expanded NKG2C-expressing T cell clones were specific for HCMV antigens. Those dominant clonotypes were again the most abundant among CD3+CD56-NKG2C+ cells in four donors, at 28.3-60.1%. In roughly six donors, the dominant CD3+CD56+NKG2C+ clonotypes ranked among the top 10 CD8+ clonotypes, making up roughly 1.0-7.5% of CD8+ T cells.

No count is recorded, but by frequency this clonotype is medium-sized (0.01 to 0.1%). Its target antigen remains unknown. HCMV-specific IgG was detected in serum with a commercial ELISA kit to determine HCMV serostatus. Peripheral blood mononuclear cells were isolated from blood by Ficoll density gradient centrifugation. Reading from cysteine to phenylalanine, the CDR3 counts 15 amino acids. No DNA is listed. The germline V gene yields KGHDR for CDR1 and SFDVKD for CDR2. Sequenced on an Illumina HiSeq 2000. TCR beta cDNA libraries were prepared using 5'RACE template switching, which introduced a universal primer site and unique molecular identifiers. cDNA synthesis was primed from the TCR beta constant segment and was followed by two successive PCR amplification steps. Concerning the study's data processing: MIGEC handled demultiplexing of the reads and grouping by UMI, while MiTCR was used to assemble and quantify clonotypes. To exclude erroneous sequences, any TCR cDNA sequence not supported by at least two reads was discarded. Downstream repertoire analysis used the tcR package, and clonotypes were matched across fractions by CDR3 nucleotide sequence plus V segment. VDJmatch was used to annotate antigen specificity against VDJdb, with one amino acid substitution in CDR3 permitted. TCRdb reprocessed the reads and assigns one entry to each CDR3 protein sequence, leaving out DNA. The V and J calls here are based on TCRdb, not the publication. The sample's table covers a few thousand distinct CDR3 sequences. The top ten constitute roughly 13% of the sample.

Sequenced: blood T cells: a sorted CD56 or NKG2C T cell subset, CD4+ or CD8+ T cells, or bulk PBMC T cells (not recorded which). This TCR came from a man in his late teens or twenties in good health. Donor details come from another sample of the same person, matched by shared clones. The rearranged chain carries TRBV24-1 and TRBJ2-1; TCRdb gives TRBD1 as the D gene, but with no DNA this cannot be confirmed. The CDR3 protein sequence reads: CATSDPGTVYNEQFF.